This T cell receptor (beta chain) was identified in a study of blood T cell repertoires in COVID-19. TCRdb keeps only in-frame clones here, not all; method: immunoSEQ multiplex PCR. The sample includes 150,000 to 200,000 clones, 85% to 90% of them seen just once. The V gene's germline CDR1 is SGHVS and CDR2 FQNEAQ. Trimming left V 7 bases short and J 0 bases short, with 15 bases between. CDR3 length equals 15 residues. V is TRBV7-8 and J is TRBJ1-2; D perhaps matches TRBD1 (6 bases). Source material: PBMCs or T cells enriched from blood (not recorded which). This TCR derives from a woman in her forties in a cohort exposed to, infected with or recovered from COVID-19 (not recorded which). The CDR3, as DNA: TGTGCCAGCATCGCAGGGGCCAGCCCTAACTATGGCTACACCTTC. Translating gives CASIAGASPNYGYTF.